The table lists the clone carrying this T cell receptor beta chain with a few counts. TCRdb independently ran MiXCR on the RT-PCR reads; one entry per CDR3 protein. The sample lists roughly 570,000 distinct CDR3 sequences; 10% to 15% were seen once. V lost 6 bases to trimming and J lost 8 bases, with 13 bases between them. The CDR3 sequence is 12 residues long. Per the germline V gene, CDR1 is SNHLY and CDR2 is FYNNEI. The sample comes from a study of response to subunit inactivated influenza vaccine. The sample consisted of PBMCs from blood, taken roughly 6 weeks after vaccination. The sequence was obtained from a man aged 45-65 years who received an inactivated influenza vaccine. The J gene is TRBJ1-2, the V gene TRBV2; D is unclear. The DNA for the CDR3 is TGTGCCAGCAGGTTGACGGCTGGGGGCTACACCTTC. Translated, it gives CASRLTAGGYTF.